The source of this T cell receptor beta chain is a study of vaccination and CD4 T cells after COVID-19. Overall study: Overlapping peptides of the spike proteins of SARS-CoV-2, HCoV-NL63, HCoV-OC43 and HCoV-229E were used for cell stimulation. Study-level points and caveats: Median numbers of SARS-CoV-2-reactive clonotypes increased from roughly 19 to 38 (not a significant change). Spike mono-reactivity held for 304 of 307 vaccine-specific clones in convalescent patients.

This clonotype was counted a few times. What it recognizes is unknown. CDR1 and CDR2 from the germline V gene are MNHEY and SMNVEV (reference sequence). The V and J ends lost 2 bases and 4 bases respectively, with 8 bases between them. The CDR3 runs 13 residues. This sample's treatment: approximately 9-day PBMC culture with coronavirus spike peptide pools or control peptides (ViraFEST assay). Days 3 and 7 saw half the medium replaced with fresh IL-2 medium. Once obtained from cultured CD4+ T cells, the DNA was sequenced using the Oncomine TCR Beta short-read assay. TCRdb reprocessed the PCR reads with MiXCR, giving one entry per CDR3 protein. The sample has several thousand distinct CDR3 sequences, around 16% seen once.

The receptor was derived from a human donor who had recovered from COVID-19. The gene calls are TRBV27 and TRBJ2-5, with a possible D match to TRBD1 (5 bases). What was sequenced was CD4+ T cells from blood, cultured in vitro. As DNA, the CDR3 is TGTGCCAGCAGTTTAGGAAGGGGAGAGACCCAGTACTTC. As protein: CASSLGRGETQYF.